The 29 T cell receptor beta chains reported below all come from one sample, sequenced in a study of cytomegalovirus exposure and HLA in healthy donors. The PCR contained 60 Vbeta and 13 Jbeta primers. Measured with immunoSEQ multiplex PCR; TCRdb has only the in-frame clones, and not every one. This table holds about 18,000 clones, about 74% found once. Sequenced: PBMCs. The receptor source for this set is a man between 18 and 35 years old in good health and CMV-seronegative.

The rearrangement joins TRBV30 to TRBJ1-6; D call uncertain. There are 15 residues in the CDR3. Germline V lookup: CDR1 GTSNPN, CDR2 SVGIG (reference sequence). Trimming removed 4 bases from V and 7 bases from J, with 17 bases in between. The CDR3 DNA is TGTGCCTGGACGTTCGGCACAGTCGAAAATTCACCCCTCCACTTT. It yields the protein CAWTFGTVENSPLHF.

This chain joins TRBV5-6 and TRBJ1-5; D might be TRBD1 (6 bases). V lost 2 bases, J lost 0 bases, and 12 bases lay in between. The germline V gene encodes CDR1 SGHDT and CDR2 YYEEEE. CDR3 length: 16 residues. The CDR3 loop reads CASSFNQGISNQPQHF. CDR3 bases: TGTGCCAGCAGCTTCAACCAGGGGATTAGCAATCAGCCCCAGCATTTT.

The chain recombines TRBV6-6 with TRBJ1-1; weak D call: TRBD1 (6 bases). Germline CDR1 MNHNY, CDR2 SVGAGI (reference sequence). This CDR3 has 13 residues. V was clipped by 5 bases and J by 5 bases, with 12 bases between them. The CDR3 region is CASSVDRLTEAFF. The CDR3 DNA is TGTGCCAGCAGTGTCGACAGGCTGACTGAAGCTTTCTTT.

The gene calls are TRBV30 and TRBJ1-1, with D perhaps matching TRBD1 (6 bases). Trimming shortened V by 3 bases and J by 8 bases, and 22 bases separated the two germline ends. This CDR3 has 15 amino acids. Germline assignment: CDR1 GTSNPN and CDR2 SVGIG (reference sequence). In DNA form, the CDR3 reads TGTGCCTGGAGCGCCCGTGGACAGCCGTCCGGCGAAGCTTTCTTT. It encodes CAWSARGQPSGEAFF.

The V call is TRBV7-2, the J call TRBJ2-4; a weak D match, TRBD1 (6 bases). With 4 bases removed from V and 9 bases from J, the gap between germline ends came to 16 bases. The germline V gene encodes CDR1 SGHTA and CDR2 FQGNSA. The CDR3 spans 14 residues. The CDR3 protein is CASSSYRDNSIQYF. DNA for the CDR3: TGTGCCAGCAGCTCCTACCGGGACAATAGCATTCAGTACTTC.

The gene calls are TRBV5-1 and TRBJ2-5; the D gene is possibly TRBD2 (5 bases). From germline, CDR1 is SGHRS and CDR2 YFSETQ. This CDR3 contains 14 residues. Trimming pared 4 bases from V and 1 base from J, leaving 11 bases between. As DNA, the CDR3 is TGCGCCAGCAGCCCTACGGGGTTCCAAGAGACCCAGTACTTC. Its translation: CASSPTGFQETQYF. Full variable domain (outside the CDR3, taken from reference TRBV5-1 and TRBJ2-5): KAGVTQTPRYLIKTRGQQVTLSCSPISGHRSVSWYQQTPGQGLQFLFEYFSETQRNKGNFPGRFSGRQFSNSRSEMNVSTLELGDSALYLCASSPTGFQETQYFGPGTRLLVL.

Written as DNA, the CDR3 is TGTGCCTGGAGTGGCGAGAAAGCTTTCTTT. It translates to CAWSGEKAFF. The chain links TRBV30 to TRBJ1-1; no clear D. CDR3 length: 10 residues. V was trimmed by 1 base and J by 9 bases, leaving 6 bases between them. The germline gives CDR1 GTSNPN, CDR2 SVGIG (reference sequence).

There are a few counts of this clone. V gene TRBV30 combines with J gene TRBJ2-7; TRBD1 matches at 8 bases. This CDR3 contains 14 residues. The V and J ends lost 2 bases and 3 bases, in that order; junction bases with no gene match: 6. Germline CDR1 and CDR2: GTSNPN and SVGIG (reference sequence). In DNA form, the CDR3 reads TGTGCCTGGAGTCAACGGACAGGGTTCTACGAGCAGTACTTC. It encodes CAWSQRTGFYEQYF.

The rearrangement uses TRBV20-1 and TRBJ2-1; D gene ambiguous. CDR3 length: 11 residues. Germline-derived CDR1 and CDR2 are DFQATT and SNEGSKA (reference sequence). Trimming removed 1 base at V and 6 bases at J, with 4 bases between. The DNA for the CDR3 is TGCAGTGCTAGAGCTTCCAATGAGCAGTTCTTC. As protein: CSARASNEQFF.

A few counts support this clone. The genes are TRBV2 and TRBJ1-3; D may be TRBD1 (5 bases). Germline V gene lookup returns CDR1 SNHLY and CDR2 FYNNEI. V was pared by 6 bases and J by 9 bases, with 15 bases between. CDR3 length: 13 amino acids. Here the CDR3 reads CASRRDSQGTIYF. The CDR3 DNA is TGTGCCAGCAGGCGGGACTCTCAAGGCACCATATATTTT.

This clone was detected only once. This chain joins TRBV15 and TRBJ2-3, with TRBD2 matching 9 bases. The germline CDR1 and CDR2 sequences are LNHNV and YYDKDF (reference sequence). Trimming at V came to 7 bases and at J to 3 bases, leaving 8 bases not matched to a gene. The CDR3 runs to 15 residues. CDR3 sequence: CATTGGRAVTDTQYF. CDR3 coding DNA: TGTGCCACCACGGGCGGGAGGGCCGTAACAGATACGCAGTATTTT.

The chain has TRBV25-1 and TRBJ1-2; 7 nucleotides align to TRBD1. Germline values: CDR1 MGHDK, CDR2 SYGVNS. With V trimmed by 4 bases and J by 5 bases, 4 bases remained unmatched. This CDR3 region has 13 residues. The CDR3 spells CASSADRVYGYTF. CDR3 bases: TGTGCCAGCAGTGCCGACAGGGTATATGGCTACACCTTC.

CDR3 in DNA: TGTGCCTGGAGTGTACTAGGAGATACGCAGTATTTT. Translation gives CAWSVLGDTQYF. The J gene is TRBJ2-3, the V gene TRBV30, with a weak D call TRBD2 (5 bases). Germline V gene data show CDR1 as GTSNPN and CDR2 as SVGIG (reference sequence). The CDR3 sequence is 12 residues long. V shed 0 bases and J shed 5 bases, with 6 bases lying between them.

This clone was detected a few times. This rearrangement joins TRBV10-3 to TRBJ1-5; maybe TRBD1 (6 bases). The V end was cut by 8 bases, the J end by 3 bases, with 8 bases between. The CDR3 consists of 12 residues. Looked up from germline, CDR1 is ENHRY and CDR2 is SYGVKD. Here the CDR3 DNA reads TGTGCCATCGGACAGCCCAATCAGCCCCAGCATTTT. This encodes CAIGQPNQPQHF.

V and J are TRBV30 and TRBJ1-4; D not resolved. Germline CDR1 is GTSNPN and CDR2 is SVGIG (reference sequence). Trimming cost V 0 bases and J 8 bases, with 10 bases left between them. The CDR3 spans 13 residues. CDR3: CAWSVRVEEKLFF. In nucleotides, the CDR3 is TGTGCCTGGAGTGTACGGGTAGAGGAAAAACTGTTTTTT.

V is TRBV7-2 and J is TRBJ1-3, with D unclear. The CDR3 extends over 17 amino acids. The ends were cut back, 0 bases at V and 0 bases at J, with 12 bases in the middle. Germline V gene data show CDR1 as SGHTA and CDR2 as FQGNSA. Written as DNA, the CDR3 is TGTGCCAGCAGCTTAGCGAGTGGCGGGTCCTCTGGAAACACCATATATTTT. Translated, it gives CASSLASGGSSGNTIYF. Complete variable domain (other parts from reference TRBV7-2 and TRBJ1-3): GAGVSQSPSNKVTEKGKDVELRCDPISGHTALYWYRQSLGQGLEFLIYFQGNSAPDKSGLPSDRFSAERTGGSVSTLTIQRTQQEDSAVYLCASSLASGGSSGNTIYFGEGSWLTVV.

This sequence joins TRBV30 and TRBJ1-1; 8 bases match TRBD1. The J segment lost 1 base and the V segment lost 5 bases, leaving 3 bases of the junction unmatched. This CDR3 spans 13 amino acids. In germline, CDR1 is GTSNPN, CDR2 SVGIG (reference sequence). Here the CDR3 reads CAWGGQANTEAFF. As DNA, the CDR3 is TGTGCCTGGGGGGGACAGGCGAACACTGAAGCTTTCTTT.

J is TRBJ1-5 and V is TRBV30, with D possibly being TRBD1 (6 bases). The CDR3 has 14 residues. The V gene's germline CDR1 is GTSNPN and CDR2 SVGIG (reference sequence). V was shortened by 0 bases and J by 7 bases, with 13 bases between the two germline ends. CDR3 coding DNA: TGTGCCTGGAGTGTAACAGGGACGTTACAGCCCCAGCATTTT. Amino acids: CAWSVTGTLQPQHF. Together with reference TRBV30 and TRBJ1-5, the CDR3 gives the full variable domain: SQTIHQWPATLVQPVGSPLSLECTVEGTSNPNLYWYRQAAGRGLQLLFYSVGIGQISSEVPQNLSASRPQDRQFILSSKKLLLSDSGFYLCAWSVTGTLQPQHFGDGTRLSIL.

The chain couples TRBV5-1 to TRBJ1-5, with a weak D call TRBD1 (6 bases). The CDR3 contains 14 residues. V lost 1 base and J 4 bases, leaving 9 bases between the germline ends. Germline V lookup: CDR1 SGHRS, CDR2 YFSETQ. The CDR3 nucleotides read TGCGCCAGCAGCTTGACAGGGCCAAATCAGCCCCAGCATTTT. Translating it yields CASSLTGPNQPQHF.

The CDR3 loop is CASRGTSGSKNIQYF. The CDR3 DNA sequence: TGCGCCAGCAGAGGGACTAGCGGGAGCAAAAACATTCAGTACTTC. The rearrangement joins TRBV10-2 to TRBJ2-4; 14 bases align to TRBD2. J was trimmed by 3 bases and V by 6 bases; bases with no gene match: 1. This CDR3 is built from 15 residues. CDR1 is WSHSY and CDR2 is SAAADI in the germline V gene.

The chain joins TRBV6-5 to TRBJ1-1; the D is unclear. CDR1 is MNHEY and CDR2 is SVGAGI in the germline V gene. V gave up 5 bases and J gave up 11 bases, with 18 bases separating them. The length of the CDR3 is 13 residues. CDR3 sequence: CASSPPGERMAFF. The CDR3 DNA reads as TGTGCCAGCAGTCCTCCCGGGGAGAGAATGGCTTTCTTT.

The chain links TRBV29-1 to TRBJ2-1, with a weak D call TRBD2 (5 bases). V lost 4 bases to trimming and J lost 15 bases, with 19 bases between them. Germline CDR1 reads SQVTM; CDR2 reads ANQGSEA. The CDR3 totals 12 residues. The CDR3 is CSVGHMSGFGFF. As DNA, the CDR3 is TGCAGCGTTGGTCATATGTCGGGATTTGGGTTCTTC.

CDR3 in amino acids: CASSSRASLQETQYF. The CDR3 DNA follows: TGTGCCAGCAGTTCTCGGGCTAGCCTCCAAGAGACCCAGTACTTC. The rearrangement links TRBV5-4 to TRBJ2-5, with a weak D call TRBD2 (5 bases). From germline, CDR1 is SGHNT and CDR2 YYREEE (reference sequence). V was clipped by 5 bases and J by 1 base, with 15 bases between them. This CDR3 contains 15 residues.

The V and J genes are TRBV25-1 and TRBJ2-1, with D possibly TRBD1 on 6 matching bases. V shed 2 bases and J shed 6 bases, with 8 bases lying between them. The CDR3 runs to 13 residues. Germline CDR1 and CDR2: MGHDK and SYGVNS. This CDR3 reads CASSERQVNEQFF. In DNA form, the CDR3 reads TGTGCCAGCAGTGAAAGACAGGTCAATGAGCAGTTCTTC.

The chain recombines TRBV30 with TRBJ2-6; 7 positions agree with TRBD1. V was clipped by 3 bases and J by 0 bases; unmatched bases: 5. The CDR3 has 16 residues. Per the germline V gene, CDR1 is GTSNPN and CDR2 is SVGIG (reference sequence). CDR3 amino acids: CAWRQGPNSGANVLTF. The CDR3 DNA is TGTGCCTGGAGACAGGGGCCGAACTCTGGGGCCAACGTCCTGACTTTC.

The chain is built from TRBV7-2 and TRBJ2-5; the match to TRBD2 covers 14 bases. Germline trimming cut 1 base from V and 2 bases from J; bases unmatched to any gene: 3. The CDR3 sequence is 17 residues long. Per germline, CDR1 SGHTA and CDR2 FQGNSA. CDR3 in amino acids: CASSLGLAGGIQETQYF. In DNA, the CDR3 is TGTGCCAGCAGCTTAGGACTAGCGGGGGGGATTCAAGAGACCCAGTACTTC.

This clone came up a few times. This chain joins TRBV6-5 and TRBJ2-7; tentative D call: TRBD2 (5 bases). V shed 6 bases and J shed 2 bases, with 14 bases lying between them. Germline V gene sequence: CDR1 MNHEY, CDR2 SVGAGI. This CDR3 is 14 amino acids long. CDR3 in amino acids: CASRQNIGTYEQYF. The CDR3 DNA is TGTGCCAGCAGACAAAATATCGGGACCTACGAGCAGTACTTC.

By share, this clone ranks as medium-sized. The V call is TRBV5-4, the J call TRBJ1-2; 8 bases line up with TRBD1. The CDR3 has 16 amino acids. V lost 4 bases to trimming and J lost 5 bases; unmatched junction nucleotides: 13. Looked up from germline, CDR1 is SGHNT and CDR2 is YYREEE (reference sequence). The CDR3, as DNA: TGTGCCAGCAGCGACGTAACGGGACAGGAAAGATATGGCTACACCTTC. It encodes CASSDVTGQERYGYTF.

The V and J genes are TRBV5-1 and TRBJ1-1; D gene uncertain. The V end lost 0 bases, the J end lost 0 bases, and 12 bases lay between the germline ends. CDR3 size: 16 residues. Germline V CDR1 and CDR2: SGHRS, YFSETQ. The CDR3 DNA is TGCGCCAGCAGCTTGGCCCTGGTAAGAGTGAACACTGAAGCTTTCTTT. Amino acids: CASSLALVRVNTEAFF.